The present T cell receptor (beta chain) was sequenced within a study of long-term antiretroviral therapy in people with HIV. Investigators performed immunoSEQ version v3.0 at survey level. Data came from immunoSEQ multiplex PCR; TCRdb stores just in-frame clones and leaves some out. This sample has about 18,000 clones, with just under 80% found just once. This clone was detected only a few times. Its antigen is not identified. There was at least one pre-ART PBMC sample for each donor, plus at least two post-ART PBMC samples. Clinicians in the United States treated all participants with HIV. Cryopreserved PBMC, at about 0.9-10 million per sample, were present before DNA extraction. CDR1 and CDR2 from the germline V gene are SGHRS and YFSETQ. CDR3 size: 16 residues. J was trimmed by 7 bases and V by 0 bases; bases with no gene match: 7. The study's findings and limits: It was observed that HIV repertoires exhibited narrower CDR3 length ranges than controls.

The chain carries TRBV5-1 and TRBJ1-6; 7 nucleotides line up with TRBD1. This TCR came from a woman aged 40 to 50 with HIV. Here the sequenced sample was unsorted PBMCs, taken at the start of antiretroviral therapy, before treatment. CDR3 DNA: TGCGCCAGCAGCTTGGGGTCTGGGACAGCAAATTCACCCCTCCACTTT. Protein product: CASSLGSGTANSPLHF.